These 12 T cell receptor beta chains share one sample of origin, sequenced in a study of T cell clonality in common variable immunodeficiency. The table came from immunoSEQ multiplex PCR; TCRdb's copy has only in-frame clones and leaves some out. Recorded here are 7,100 or so clones, none singletons. General observations from the study: Fewer deletions and N-nucleotide insertions were reportedly seen in common variable immunodeficiency TCR beta sequences.

Their cognate antigens are unknown. Sequencing was performed on peripheral blood mononuclear cells. The source is a human donor with common variable immunodeficiency.

Remarks on this clone: Read coverage stops 3 residues before the CDR3 terminus; the germline J gene supplies the remainder. V is TRBV18 and J is TRBJ2-5, with 7 bases fitting TRBD1. V lost 4 bases and J lost 5; bases outside the gene matches: 10. Per the germline V gene, CDR1 is KGHSH and CDR2 is LQKENI. The CDR3 is made up of 15 amino acids. The covered CDR3 bases are TGTGCCAGCTCACTGGGACAGCTCAAAGGGGAGACC. Translated, it gives CASSLGQLKGET. In full, the CDR3 is CASSLGQLKGETQYF.

A word on this clone: The sequenced fragment ends 3 residues before the CDR3 boundary, so the rest is inferred from the germline J gene. The rearrangement uses TRBV7-2 and TRBJ2-5; 8 positions agree with TRBD1. The V gene end was trimmed by 3 bases and the J gene end by 5 bases; junction bases not matched to a gene: 5. Germline CDR1 and CDR2: SGHTA and FQGNSA. The CDR3 totals 14 residues. CDR3 sequence: CASSLTRGLETQYF. Partial CDR3 DNA: TGTGCCAGCAGCTTGACCAGGGGGCTTGAGACC.

This clone has a handful of counts. Read data end 3 residues before the CDR3 end; the end is taken from the germline J gene. The V gene is TRBV19, the J gene TRBJ2-7, with a possible D match to TRBD2 (6 bases). This CDR3 region has 16 residues. The germline CDR1 and CDR2 sequences are LNHDA and SQIVND (reference sequence). The V end was cut by 4 bases, the J end by 0 bases, with 16 bases between. The CDR3 sequence: CASSTPRGTGSYEQYF. Partial CDR3 DNA: TGTGCCAGTAGTACCCCCCGGGGGACCGGCTCCTACGAG.

Points on this clone: The CDR3 end is not reached by the read, which stops 3 residues before it; the germline J gene fills it in. This rearrangement joins TRBV18 to TRBJ1-2, with TRBD1 as a possible D gene (6 bases). The V and J ends lost 1 base and 2 bases respectively, with 20 bases between them. Germline V gene sequence: CDR1 KGHSH, CDR2 LQKENI. This CDR3 has 18 residues. The CDR3 reads CASSPREGRQEFNYGYTF. CDR3 DNA (partial): TGTGCCAGCTCACCACGAGAGGGGCGACAGGAGTTCAACTATGGC.

By share of the sample, this clone is medium-sized (0.01 to 0.1%). The read gets to within 3 residues of the CDR3 end, and the germline J gene fills in the rest. The chain links TRBV5-1 to TRBJ1-2; 7 nucleotides align to TRBD1. Germline V gene lookup returns CDR1 SGHRS and CDR2 YFSETQ. Losses at the gene ends were 0 bases for V and 6 bases for J; bases not matched to a gene: 5. This CDR3 is 14 amino acids long. The CDR3 here is CASSLDRGRNGYTF. CDR3 bases read: TGCGCCAGCAGCTTGGACAGGGGAAGGAATGGC.

To note about this clone: An end of the junction does not agree with germline; a read error may underlie this. The read falls 3 residues short of the CDR3 end, and the missing part is taken from the germline J gene. The V call is TRBV7-7, the J call TRBJ2-1; 11 bases align to TRBD2. The CDR3 is 15 residues long. The germline gives CDR1 SSHAT, CDR2 FNYEAQ (reference sequence). CDR3 DNA, as far as it was read: TGTGCTAGCAGCTGGGGGACTAGCGGCTACAATGAG. Protein: CASSWGTSGYNE. The full-length CDR3 reads as CASSWGTSGYNEQFF.

This clone has a handful of counts. The read ends 3 residues early relative to the CDR3; the germline J gene fills the gap. The chain combines TRBV19 with TRBJ1-3; the D gene is possibly TRBD1 (6 bases). CDR1 and CDR2 from the germline V gene are LNHDA and SQIVND (reference sequence). CDR3 size: 16 residues. V lost 3 bases to trimming and J lost 0 bases, with 12 bases between them. The CDR3 bases that were read are TGTGCCAGTAGTATTGGGGACACCAACTCTGGAAACACC. Translated, it gives CASSIGDTNSGNT. The full CDR3 is CASSIGDTNSGNTIYF.

To note about this clone: Read coverage stops 3 residues before the CDR3 terminus; the germline J gene supplies the remainder. The chain has TRBV2 and TRBJ2-2; no clear D gene. Trimming took off 4 bases at V and 1 base at J, with 10 bases between the two ends. Germline CDR1 SNHLY, CDR2 FYNNEI. The CDR3 length is 15 residues. The CDR3 protein is CASSVISGNTGELFF. Incomplete CDR3 DNA: TGTGCCAGCAGTGTAATCTCGGGGAACACCGGGGAG.

On this clone itself: The sequenced fragment ends 3 residues before the CDR3 boundary, so the rest is inferred from the germline J gene. The V gene is TRBV2, the J gene TRBJ2-2; 7 positions agree with TRBD1. CDR3 length equals 14 residues. CDR1 and CDR2 from the germline V gene are SNHLY and FYNNEI. V lost 5 bases and J lost 4; bases outside the gene matches: 4. The CDR3 protein is CASSRGRGTGELFF. The CDR3 bases that were read are TGTGCCAGCAGTAGGGGGCGAGGCACCGGGGAG.

This clone was observed a few times. The CDR3 end falls 3 residues outside the read, so it is completed with the germline J gene. The gene calls are TRBV19 and TRBJ1-5; 9 bases match TRBD1. Trimming at V came to 6 bases and at J to 6 bases, leaving 9 bases not matched to a gene. The CDR3 consists of 15 residues. CDR1 is LNHDA, CDR2 SQIVND, per germline (reference sequence). The CDR3 DNA, read in part, is TGTGCCAGTAGAGTCCTGGACAGGGGATCTCAGCCC. Encoded protein: CASRVLDRGSQP. The full CDR3 reads CASRVLDRGSQPQHF.

As concerns this clone: The read stops 3 residues short of the end of the CDR3; the missing end is completed from the germline J gene. V is TRBV19 and J is TRBJ1-1; 12 bases match TRBD1. Germline CDR1 is LNHDA and CDR2 is SQIVND (reference sequence). Losses at the gene ends were 1 base for V and 0 bases for J; bases not matched to a gene: 0. CDR3 length: 16 amino acids. CDR3 DNA, as far as it was read: TGTGCCAGTAGTATAGGGGACAGGGGGCTGAACACTGAA. This sequence encodes CASSIGDRGLNTE. Given in full, the CDR3 is CASSIGDRGLNTEAFF.

This clone appeared a few times. CDR3 in amino acids: CASGSDSYQETQYF. The covered CDR3 bases are TGTGCCAGCGGGTCGGACTCGTACCAAGAGACC. This chain connects TRBV7-2 to TRBJ2-5; tentatively, D is TRBD2 (5 bases). The CDR3 end falls 3 residues outside the read, so it is completed with the germline J gene. V was shortened by 8 bases and J by 0 bases, with 13 bases between the two germline ends. CDR3 length: 14 residues. Germline-derived CDR1 and CDR2 are SGHTA and FQGNSA.